Given below is one T cell receptor beta chain in context. Its target is unknown. This sample is drawn from a study of response to subunit inactivated influenza vaccine. In TCRdb, the RT-PCR reads were re-called with MiXCR into one record per CDR3 protein. Of roughly 780,000 distinct CDR3 sequences listed, roughly 18% are singletons. The germline V gene encodes CDR1 SGHAT and CDR2 FQNNGV. V was shortened by 0 bases and J by 2 bases, with 8 bases between the two germline ends. The CDR3 loop spans 15 amino acids. Study findings and constraints: It was suggested by the authors that few new T cells are recruited by each seasonal influenza vaccination.

This clonotype was obtained from a middle-aged man who received an inactivated influenza vaccine. Sequencing was performed on PBMCs from blood, taken 5 to 6 days after vaccination. This chain links TRBV11-2 with TRBJ1-5; the D is unclear. The CDR3 sequence is CASSLDRRGNQPQHF. Here the CDR3 DNA reads TGTGCCAGCAGCTTAGATCGACGGGGCAATCAGCCCCAGCATTTT.